Below, 5 T cell receptor beta chains from the same sample are listed, as sequenced in a study of Graves' ophthalmopathy and Graves' hyperthyroidism. Amplification targeted the TCR beta CDR3 regions, with RNA transcripts as the source material. Second-round multiplex PCR came after first-round RT-PCR with HTBI primers. Each CDR3 protein is one row after TCRdb ran MiXCR on the multiplex PCR reads. The data hold under 400,000 distinct CDR3 sequences, with 17% observed a single time. Sequencing was performed on peripheral blood. These receptors all come from an adult man with Graves' ophthalmopathy.

This clonotype showed up many times. A much larger clone lies one base from this, so it may be a read error. As the CDR3 is not closed by the conserved phenylalanine or tryptophan, this likely results from a read error. This rearrangement joins TRBV6-1 to TRBJ1-1, with TRBD1 identical over 7 bases. Germline CDR1 MNHNS, CDR2 SASEGT. CDR3 size: 13 residues. Losses at the gene ends were 7 bases for V and 4 bases for J; bases not matched to a gene: 6. The CDR3 here is CASTMNRGTEAFS. CDR3 coding DNA: TGTGCCAGCACTATGAACAGGGGCACTGAAGCTTTCTCT.

In this sample, this clonotype turned up a few times. This chain joins TRBV5-4 and TRBJ2-5, with a possible D match to TRBD2 (6 bases). The CDR3 extends over 14 amino acids. Germline assignment: CDR1 SGHNT and CDR2 YYREEE (reference sequence). Trimming removed 4 bases from V and 1 base from J, with 11 bases in between. CDR3 region: CASSEAGLQETQYF. The CDR3, as DNA: TGTGCCAGCAGCGAGGCGGGACTCCAAGAGACCCAGTACTTC. Full variable domain (outside the CDR3, taken from reference TRBV5-4 and TRBJ2-5): ETGVTQSPTHLIKTRGQQVTLRCSSQSGHNTVSWYQQALGQGPQFIFQYYREEENGRGNFPPRFSGLQFPNYSSELNVNALELDDSALYLCASSEAGLQETQYFGPGTRLLVL.

This clonotype showed up many times. V is TRBV7-2 and J is TRBJ1-2; D is unresolved. The CDR3 is 15 residues long. The germline V and J ends were trimmed by 1 base and 0 bases, with 9 bases remaining between them. Germline CDR1 and CDR2: SGHTA and FQGNSA. The CDR3 DNA sequence: TGTGCCAGCAGCTTAGGTGTCAGTCCTAACTATGGCTACACCTTC. Its translation: CASSLGVSPNYGYTF.

This clonotype appeared many times. The CDR3: CASSTLDRGDQPQHF. The CDR3 DNA follows: TGTGCCAGCAGTACCTTGGACAGGGGCGATCAGCCCCAGCATTTT. This chain joins TRBV28 and TRBJ1-5, with 9 bases lining up with TRBD1. V was clipped by 5 bases and J by 5 bases; unmatched bases: 7. CDR1 is MDHEN and CDR2 is SYDVKM in the germline V gene. This CDR3 has 15 amino acids. Full variable domain (rest looked up from reference TRBV28 and TRBJ1-5): DVKVTQSSRYLVKRTGEKVFLECVQDMDHENMFWYRQDPGLGLRLIYFSYDVKMKEKGDIPEGYSVSREKKERFSLILESASTNQTSMYLCASSTLDRGDQPQHFGDGTRLSIL.

This clonotype was picked up many times. The genes are TRBV6-5 and TRBJ2-7, with unresolved D. CDR1 is MNHEY and CDR2 is SVGAGI in the germline V gene. V was cut by 2 bases and J by 0 bases, with 8 bases left in between. The CDR3 totals 14 residues. The CDR3 bases are TGTGCCAGCAGTTACGGGCTGGTCTCCTACGAGCAGTACTTC. Translated, it gives CASSYGLVSYEQYF.